A few counts support the clone carrying this T cell receptor (beta chain). Its antigen is not known. V shed 0 bases and J shed 4 bases, with 9 bases lying between them. The CDR3 is made up of 15 amino acids. These data are taken from a study of molecular identifiers for immune sequencing clone quantification. Study findings and constraints: Spiked-in Jurkat TCR RNA corresponding to one cell was reported as detectable against more than 750,000 naive cells.

TCRdb called the PCR reads again in MiXCR, with one record for every CDR3 protein. The data contain a few hundred thousand distinct CDR3 sequences, 20% to 25% of them singletons. The V and J genes are TRBV12-3 or TRBV12-4 and TRBJ1-4; D unresolved. Sequenced input: naive CD8+ T cells from blood, with Jurkat cell RNA spiked in. Documented subset: FACS-sorted CD8+CD4-CCR7+CD45RA+ naive T cells. This receptor was taken from a human donor in good health. Some libraries in this study had Jurkat cell RNA spiked in. The DNA for the CDR3 is TGTGCCAGCAGTTTAGCCCGGGCCCTTAATGAAAAACTGTTTTTT. Translating it yields CASSLARALNEKLFF.